Here is one T cell receptor (beta chain) with its context. These data are taken from a study of blood T cell repertoires in COVID-19. The overall study: Acute and convalescent COVID-19 samples came from the United States, Italy and Spain. The analysed material was cDNA or gDNA that came from T cells, B-cell-depleted T cells, or PBMCs.

The length of the CDR3 is 14 residues. The ends were cut back, 0 bases at V and 6 bases at J, with 11 bases in the middle. The germline CDR1 and CDR2 sequences are MNHEY and SMNVEV (reference sequence). Authors' data handling: Amplification of reference gene primers was used by the study to estimate nucleated cell counts. Sequenced by immunoSEQ multiplex PCR; TCRdb stores in-frame clones only, minus some. V, J and clone size were drawn from that table, and D and trimming were deduced from the DNA. Of some 67,000 clones in the sample, over 75% are singletons; the top ten hold over 4%. Sequencing was done on a sample of peripheral blood. The rearrangement uses TRBV27 and TRBJ1-1; a possible D gene is TRBD1 (6 bases). This receptor was obtained from a woman between 18 and 30 years old with acute or convalescent COVID-19. DNA of the CDR3: TGTGCCAGCAGTTTATCGGGGGCGGCGCCTGAAGCTTTCTTT. Residues: CASSLSGAAPEAFF.